One and the same sample provided the 3 T cell receptor beta chains below, sequenced in a study of synovial regulatory T cells in juvenile arthritis. Clones were sequenced by immunoSEQ multiplex PCR, and TCRdb holds only the in-frame ones, with some missing. This sample's table reports 8,000 to 10,000 clones. Source material: Treg cells from blood. Subset here: remaining (HLA-DR-negative) circulating blood Treg cells. Receptors were obtained from a donor aged 2 to 35 with juvenile idiopathic arthritis.

The rearrangement joins TRBV7-9 to TRBJ1-6; the TCRdb call, TRBD1, lacks DNA for checking. The CDR3 extends over 14 amino acids. Only the protein sequence is given. Germline CDR1 is SEHNR and CDR2 is FQNEAQ (reference sequence). CDR3 protein: CASSLSGFSSPLHF.

The chain links TRBV5-1 to TRBJ1-1; there is no DNA to check the TCRdb D call of TRBD1. The CDR3 is 14 residues long. No DNA appears here. CDR1 and CDR2 (germline): SGHRS, YFSETQ. The CDR3 loop is CASSLETQNTEAFF.

CDR3 sequence: CASSFVGGLGGYTF. The chain links TRBV27 to TRBJ1-2. Germline V gene sequence: CDR1 MNHEY, CDR2 SMNVEV (reference sequence). The CDR3 loop spans 14 amino acids. DNA is not on record.